This T cell receptor beta chain was identified in a study of cytomegalovirus exposure and HLA in healthy donors. The CDR3 contains 15 residues. Germline trimming cut 4 bases from V and 3 bases from J; bases unmatched to any gene: 3. Germline values: CDR1 SEHNR, CDR2 FQNEAQ (reference sequence). PCR primers comprised 60 Vbeta and 13 Jbeta primers. Repertoires were generated with immunoSEQ multiplex PCR, while TCRdb's copy carries only in-frame clones and drops some. The table lists approximately 150,000 clones, around 78% of them singletons. This rearrangement joins TRBV7-9 to TRBJ2-7; 13 bases match TRBD2. Material: PBMCs. This clonotype was obtained from a woman aged 40 to 55 in good health and CMV-seronegative. The CDR3 loop is CASSSGTSGNYEQYF. For the CDR3, the DNA is TGTGCCAGCAGCTCCGGGACTAGCGGGAACTACGAGCAGTACTTC.